These 13 T cell receptor beta chains were all obtained from the same sample, sequenced in a study of blood T cell repertoires in COVID-19. The table came from immunoSEQ multiplex PCR; TCRdb's copy has only in-frame clones and leaves some out. The table has approximately 170,000 clones, 89% seen once. The sample was PBMCs or T cells enriched from blood (not recorded which). These TCRs come from a woman between 18 and 29 years old who had recovered from COVID-19.

CDR3 amino acids: CASSRQGLTDTQYF. CDR3 in DNA: TGTGCCAGCAGCCGACAGGGTCTCACAGATACGCAGTATTTT. This chain links TRBV3-1 (or the pseudogene TRBV3-2) with TRBJ2-3, with 7 bases matching TRBD1. Trimming at V came to 4 bases and at J to 2 bases, leaving 3 bases not matched to a gene. The CDR3 is made up of 14 amino acids. From germline, CDR1 is LGHDT and CDR2 YNNKEL (reference sequence).

The J gene is TRBJ1-6, the V gene TRBV28; D may be TRBD1 (6 bases). Deletions cut 2 bases from V and 7 bases from J, with 12 bases between. CDR3 length equals 15 residues. CDR1 and CDR2 (germline): MDHEN, SYDVKM. DNA for the CDR3: TGTGCCAGCAGTTTAACCGCAGGGGCGAATTCACCCCTCCACTTT. It specifies CASSLTAGANSPLHF.

The rearrangement joins TRBV20-1 to TRBJ2-5, with 10 bases fitting TRBD2. The CDR3 is 17 amino acids. CDR1 and CDR2 from the germline V gene are DFQATT and SNEGSKA (reference sequence). V lost 3 bases and J lost 5; bases outside the gene matches: 15. CDR3 coding DNA: TGCAGTGCTAGTCCTATCGGACTAGCGGTTAGTTTTGAGACCCAGTACTTC. Translation: CSASPIGLAVSFETQYF.

The chain employs TRBV5-5 and TRBJ2-7; 7 positions match TRBD1. This CDR3 spans 13 amino acids. Trimming took 8 bases from V and 4 from J; bases not matched to a gene: 9. CDR1 SGHKS and CDR2 YYEKEE come from the germline V gene (reference sequence). CDR3 coding DNA: TGTGCCAGTAGACAGGGTTTAGGGTACGAGCAGTACTTC. Its protein is CASRQGLGYEQYF.

V and J are TRBV10-2 and TRBJ1-1; no clear D. Per germline, CDR1 WSHSY and CDR2 SAAADI. Trimming removed 6 bases from V and 3 bases from J, with 11 bases in between. The CDR3 consists of 13 residues. CDR3 amino acids: CASSLRGDTEAFF. The CDR3 DNA follows: TGCGCCAGCAGCCTCCGAGGCGACACTGAAGCTTTCTTT.

This clone was seen more than once but under ten times. This chain links TRBV29-1 with TRBJ2-3, with D perhaps matching TRBD2 (6 bases). V lost 8 bases, J lost 4 bases, and 22 bases lay in between. The CDR3 contains 15 residues. Germline V CDR1 and CDR2: SQVTM, ANQGSEA. CDR3 loop: CSTQEGRMAADTQYF. The CDR3 nucleotides are TGCAGCACCCAGGAGGGTAGAATGGCGGCAGATACGCAGTATTTT.

CDR3 in amino acids: CASSVTTGRGYTF. Here the CDR3 DNA reads TGTGCCAGCAGTGTAACGACAGGGAGAGGCTACACCTTC. V usage is TRBV12-3 or TRBV12-4 and J usage is TRBJ1-2, with TRBD1 matching 7 bases. The V gene end was trimmed by 5 bases and the J gene end by 8 bases; junction bases not matched to a gene: 8. This CDR3 has 13 amino acids.

In DNA, the CDR3 is TGTGCCAGCAGCCACACCGACAGGCTCAATCAGCCCCAGCATTTT. This gives the protein CASSHTDRLNQPQHF. The chain combines TRBV3-1 (or the pseudogene TRBV3-2) with TRBJ1-5; perhaps TRBD1 as D (6 bases). In germline, CDR1 is LGHDT, CDR2 YNNKEL (reference sequence). Trimming left V 3 bases short and J 3 bases short, with 12 bases between. There are 15 residues in the CDR3.

This rearrangement joins TRBV5-6 to TRBJ2-4; 9 bases are shared with TRBD2. Per the germline V gene, CDR1 is SGHDT and CDR2 is YYEEEE. V shed 2 bases and J 11 bases; nucleotides not matched to a gene: 14. This CDR3 has 16 amino acids. Here the CDR3 reads CASSFLREGGAILQYF. CDR3 sequence (DNA): TGTGCCAGCAGCTTCCTGCGGGAGGGCGGTGCGATCCTTCAGTACTTC.

This clone was observed many times. The CDR3 nucleotides read TGTGCCAGCAGCCAGGACCTAGGACAGGGCAGGGAGCAGTTCTTC. This translates into CASSQDLGQGREQFF. J is TRBJ2-1 and V is TRBV3-1 (or the pseudogene TRBV3-2), with 8 bases identical to TRBD1. Germline loops: CDR1 LGHDT, CDR2 YNNKEL (reference sequence). V trimming: 3 bases; J trimming: 10 bases; junction bases outside the gene matches: 11. The CDR3 length is 15 residues.

V and J are TRBV29-1 and TRBJ2-7, with 8 nucleotides matching TRBD1. Trimming at V came to 6 bases and at J to 2 bases, leaving 6 bases not matched to a gene. The CDR3 spans 13 residues. Germline lookup yields CDR1 SQVTM and CDR2 ANQGSEA. CDR3 residues: CSVRTGLTYEQYF. CDR3 bases: TGCAGCGTGAGGACAGGGCTTACCTACGAGCAGTACTTC.

J is TRBJ2-1 and V is TRBV28; 9 nucleotides match TRBD1. Germline V gene lookup returns CDR1 MDHEN and CDR2 SYDVKM. This CDR3 has 13 residues. The junction had 4 bases not matched to a gene; V was cut back by 6 bases and J by 7 bases. The CDR3 loop is CASRGTGMNEQFF. CDR3 sequence (DNA): TGTGCCAGCAGAGGGACAGGGATGAATGAGCAGTTCTTC.

CDR3 nucleotides: TGTGCCAGCAGCTTTGGGACAGGGCTTTTTGGGAATCAGCCCCAGCATTTT. This sequence encodes CASSFGTGLFGNQPQHF. This sequence joins TRBV7-9 and TRBJ1-5; 9 nucleotides align to TRBD1. This CDR3 contains 17 residues. CDR1 and CDR2 from the germline V gene are SEHNR and FQNEAQ (reference sequence). The V and J ends lost 3 bases and 4 bases, in that order; junction bases with no gene match: 10.